A selection of T cell receptor beta chains follows, all from one sample in a study of T cells in Graves' hyperthyroidism and ophthalmopathy. TCRdb reprocessed the multiplex PCR reads with MiXCR, giving one entry per CDR3 protein. The repertoire holds 500,000 to 650,000 distinct CDR3 sequences, with roughly 15% as singletons. The sequenced sample consisted of blood. The receptors originated from a woman aged 45 to 65 with Graves' ophthalmopathy. Both conserved end residues are part of each CDR3. The D gene is left open where the match is weak. Size is stated for part of the rows, as once, few or many counts, or as a class when the clone is expanded.

V	J	D	size	CDR3	DNA
TRBV7-9	TRBJ2-5	NA	few	CASSLQAGRALGLESETQYF	TGTGCCAGCAGCCTCCAGGCCGGAAGAGCATTGGGCCTGGAGTCAGAGACCCAGTACTTC
TRBV20-1	TRBJ1-4	NA	many	CSARKGSDEKLFF	TGCAGTGCTAGAAAGGGGTCTGATGAAAAACTGTTTTTT
TRBV5-1	TRBJ2-7	TRBD2	many	CASSLLLAGVSHEQYF	TGCGCCAGCAGCTTGTTACTAGCGGGAGTGTCTCACGAGCAGTACTTC
TRBV7-2	TRBJ1-2	NA	many	CASSLLQPNYGYTF	TGTGCCAGCAGCTTATTACAGCCTAACTATGGCTACACCTTC
TRBV7-9	TRBJ2-3	NA	many	CASSLARRGRDTQYF	TGTGCCAGCAGCTTAGCGAGGCGGGGCCGAGATACGCAGTATTTT
TRBV12-3/TRBV12-4	TRBJ2-1	NA	many	CASSQDRTSSYNEQFF	TGTGCCAGCAGTCAAGACAGGACTTCATCCTACAATGAGCAGTTCTTC
TRBV6-1	TRBJ2-3	NA	many	CASSRGYGTDTQYF	TGTGCCAGCAGCCGGGGGTACGGCACAGATACGCAGTATTTT
TRBV24-1	TRBJ2-1	NA	NA	CATSEDSGRYNEQFF	TGTGCCACCAGTGAGGACTCAGGGCGGTACAATGAGCAGTTCTTC
TRBV9	TRBJ2-1	TRBD2	NA	CASSDPREVAGDNEQFF	TGTGCCAGCAGCGACCCCAGGGAGGTAGCGGGGGACAATGAGCAGTTCTTC
TRBV20-1	TRBJ2-1	TRBD2	many	CSARTGLAGGNEQFF	TGCAGTGCTAGAACAGGACTAGCGGGTGGCAATGAGCAGTTCTTC
TRBV5-1	TRBJ2-3	TRBD1	many	CASSPNRGTADTQYF	TGCGCCAGCAGCCCCAACAGGGGGACGGCAGATACGCAGTATTTT
TRBV4-1	TRBJ2-1	NA	NA	CASSQDLDNEQFF	TGCGCCAGCAGCCAAGATCTGGACAATGAGCAGTTCTTC
TRBV6-1	TRBJ1-2	NA	many	CASSGPLGQGNYGYTF	TGTGCCAGCAGTGGGCCGTTGGGGCAGGGTAACTATGGCTACACCTTC
TRBV11-1	TRBJ2-3	TRBD2	many	CASSPRVAGVGDTQYF	TGTGCCAGCAGCCCTAGGGTAGCGGGAGTTGGTGATACGCAGTATTTT
TRBV28	TRBJ2-6	TRBD2	NA	CASRPWGGAGANVLTF	TGTGCCAGTAGACCGTGGGGGGGGGCTGGGGCCAACGTCCTGACTTTC
TRBV7-9	TRBJ2-7	NA	many	CASSLAREARERQYF	TGTGCCAGCAGCTTAGCACGTGAGGCCAGGGAACGGCAGTACTTC
TRBV7-6	TRBJ2-3	TRBD2	many	CASSLVPSGIGDTQYF	TGTGCCAGCAGCTTAGTTCCTAGCGGGATAGGAGATACGCAGTATTTT
TRBV7-2	TRBJ2-6	NA	many	CASSRRDGANVLTF	TGTGCCAGCAGCCGCCGCGATGGGGCCAACGTCCTGACTTTC
TRBV18	TRBJ1-5	NA	many	CASSPQGHNQPQHF	TGTGCCAGCTCACCTCAGGGTCACAATCAGCCCCAGCATTTT
TRBV7-3	TRBJ2-3	NA	many	CASSLIQPGVAQYF	TGTGCCAGCAGCTTAATACAGCCGGGAGTAGCGCAGTATTTT
TRBV6-6	TRBJ1-2	NA	NA	CASSYSRQGINGYTF	TGTGCCAGCAGTTACTCGAGGCAGGGGATTAATGGCTACACCTTC
TRBV5-1	TRBJ1-1	TRBD1	many	CASSLDRGKNTEAFF	TGCGCCAGCAGCCTGGACAGGGGGAAGAACACTGAAGCTTTCTTT
TRBV3-1	TRBJ1-1	TRBD1	many	CASSQGQGKTEAFF	TGTGCCAGCAGCCAAGGACAGGGGAAGACTGAAGCTTTCTTT
TRBV7-3	TRBJ2-7	TRBD1	few	CASSLYRGREQYF	TGTGCCAGCAGCCTGTACAGGGGGCGAGAGCAGTACTTC
TRBV6-1	TRBJ1-5	TRBD1	many	CASSDTGVSGNQPQHF	TGTGCCAGCAGTGACACAGGGGTTAGTGGCAATCAGCCCCAGCATTTT
TRBV18	TRBJ2-1	TRBD2	many	CASSPGTSLNEQFF	TGTGCCAGCTCACCCGGGACTAGCCTAAATGAGCAGTTCTTC
TRBV27	TRBJ2-1	NA	many	CASSLSWGEVGSNEQFF	TGTGCCAGCAGTTTATCGTGGGGGGAGGTCGGAAGCAATGAGCAGTTCTTC
TRBV9	TRBJ1-4	TRBD1	NA	CASSPPGTGFRKKLFF	TGTGCCAGCAGCCCCCCCGGGACAGGGTTTAGGAAAAAACTGTTTTTT
TRBV2	TRBJ1-2	TRBD1	many	CASSEARDSVLYGYTF	TGTGCCAGCAGTGAAGCAAGGGACAGTGTGCTCTATGGCTACACCTTC
TRBV7-9	TRBJ2-1	NA	few	CASSLVVSRIEQFF	TGTGCCAGCAGCTTAGTAGTTTCACGGATTGAGCAGTTCTTC
TRBV6-1	TRBJ2-1	NA	many	CASSRRNEQFF	TGTGCCAGCTCGCGACGAAATGAGCAGTTCTTC
TRBV14	TRBJ2-1	TRBD2	few	CASSASGRPYNEQFF	TGTGCCAGCAGCGCGAGCGGGAGGCCCTACAATGAGCAGTTCTTC
TRBV6-2/TRBV6-3	TRBJ2-3	NA	few	CASSYDSRSTDTQYF	TGTGCCAGCAGTTACGACAGCCGATCCACAGATACGCAGTATTTT
TRBV6-1	TRBJ2-5	NA	many	CASSNVGTQYF	TGTGCCAGCTCGAACGTGGGGACCCAGTACTTC
TRBV5-1	TRBJ2-5	TRBD2	few	CASSLAGGGDETQYF	TGCGCCAGCAGCTTGGCCGGCGGGGGAGATGAGACCCAGTACTTC
TRBV7-3	TRBJ2-2	TRBD1	many	CASSLVTGGTGELFF	TGTGCCAGCAGCTTAGTCACAGGGGGCACCGGGGAGCTGTTTTTT
TRBV28	TRBJ2-4	TRBD2	many	CASRAGLAGVLNIQYF	TGTGCCAGCAGGGCGGGACTAGCGGGAGTTTTAAACATTCAGTACTTC
TRBV6-1	TRBJ2-3	NA	NA	CASSEWGTDTQYF	TGTGCCAGCAGCGAATGGGGCACAGATACGCAGTATTTT
TRBV28	TRBJ1-4	TRBD1	many	CASSFMTGGIEKLFF	TGTGCCAGCAGTTTCATGACAGGGGGCATTGAAAAACTGTTTTTT
TRBV9	TRBJ1-1	TRBD1	few	CASSVGPGGVRDTEAFF	TGTGCCAGCAGCGTTGGGCCAGGGGGCGTTAGGGACACTGAAGCTTTCTTT
TRBV3-1	TRBJ2-3	TRBD2	many	CASTAGGDTQYF	TGTGCCAGCACCGCGGGAGGTGATACGCAGTATTTT
TRBV2	TRBJ2-2	NA	NA	CASRGVPPNTGELFF	TGTGCCAGCAGGGGGGTGCCACCGAACACCGGGGAGCTGTTTTTT
TRBV6-2/TRBV6-3	TRBJ2-1	TRBD2	few	CASSYGGVTHNEQFF	TGTGCCAGCAGTTACGGGGGGGTAACCCACAATGAGCAGTTCTTC
TRBV27	TRBJ2-2	NA	NA	CASSLLVAGTGELFF	TGTGCCAGCAGTTTATTGGTAGCCGGCACCGGGGAGCTGTTTTTT
TRBV19	TRBJ1-5	TRBD1	NA	CASSTYRGPNQPQHF	TGTGCCAGTAGTACGTACAGGGGTCCCAATCAGCCCCAGCATTTT
TRBV29-1	TRBJ2-5	NA	few	CSVERLAPTRGTQYF	TGCAGCGTTGAACGTCTAGCGCCTACCCGGGGAACCCAGTACTTC
TRBV6-1	TRBJ1-1	NA	many	CASSEGATEAFF	TGTGCCAGCAGTGAAGGGGCCACTGAAGCTTTCTTT
TRBV27	TRBJ1-6	NA	NA	CASSPLGPSNSPLHF	TGTGCCAGCAGTCCCCTGGGCCCCTCTAATTCACCCCTCCACTTT
TRBV28	TRBJ2-5	TRBD1	many	CASSWGQTPQETQYF	TGTGCCAGCAGTTGGGGACAGACACCACAAGAGACCCAGTACTTC
TRBV20-1	TRBJ1-1	NA	few	CSVWPRADTEAFF	TGCAGTGTCTGGCCCCGGGCAGACACTGAAGCTTTCTTT
TRBV6-2/TRBV6-3	TRBJ2-1	TRBD2	many	CASSYRQGGANEQFF	TGTGCCAGCAGTTACCGGCAGGGAGGGGCCAATGAGCAGTTCTTC
TRBV12-3/TRBV12-4	TRBJ2-3	NA	many	CASTPGGRVPVPSTDTQYF	TGTGCCAGCACCCCCGGAGGGCGGGTGCCTGTTCCTAGCACAGATACGCAGTATTTT
TRBV6-1	TRBJ1-1	NA	few	CASSENPHPEGGEAFF	TGTGCCAGCAGTGAGAACCCTCACCCTGAGGGGGGTGAAGCTTTCTTT
TRBV2	TRBJ2-1	NA	many	CASSEPNRSVELPESSYNEQFF	TGTGCCAGCAGTGAACCCAACCGTTCCGTTGAGCTACCGGAGAGCTCCTACAATGAGCAGTTCTTC
TRBV24-1	TRBJ2-3	TRBD1	many	CATSDSRQGLLDTQYF	TGTGCCACCAGTGACTCGCGACAGGGGTTGTTAGATACGCAGTATTTT
TRBV20-1	TRBJ2-1	TRBD2	many	CSARGVGWKREGRNEQFF	TGCAGTGCTAGAGGTGTGGGGTGGAAGCGGGAGGGGAGGAATGAGCAGTTCTTC
TRBV20-1	TRBJ2-7	NA	many	CSAAPGRNEQYF	TGCAGTGCGGCCCCAGGTAGAAACGAGCAGTACTTC
TRBV7-3	TRBJ2-1	TRBD2	many	CASSSSGAHNEQFF	TGTGCCAGCAGCTCTAGCGGCGCCCACAATGAGCAGTTCTTC
TRBV4-3	TRBJ1-2	NA	few	CASSRTLLGVYGYTF	TGCGCCAGCAGCCGAACACTTTTGGGGGTCTATGGCTACACCTTC